This TCR beta chain was recorded in a study of a mutant IDH1 vaccine in newly diagnosed glioma. Study details: The sex distribution of treated patients was 62.5% male and about 38% female, with a mean age of around 40 years. Prior therapy was radiotherapy, temozolomide, or both; most received both. Study-wide results and caveats: Alterations occurring in top peripheral T cell clonotypes seemed unrelated to pseudoprogression.

Generated by immunoSEQ multiplex PCR, the TCRdb table keeps only in-frame clones and is missing some. The table shows some 51,000 clones, with more than 60% occurring only once. A remark on this clone: What it binds is not known.

The time point denotes: baseline, week 1 (first vaccination visit). Regarding treatment: pre-vaccination baseline after standard-of-care therapy. The receptor comes from a woman in her thirties or forties with glioma. Sequenced material: PBMCs, taken from a glioma patient treated with radiotherapy, temozolomide or both.

DNA of the CDR3: TGTGCCAGCAGCCTCCGGGACCCTGACACTGAAGCTTTCTTT. As protein: CASSLRDPDTEAFF. This chain joins TRBV7-9 and TRBJ1-1; weak D call: TRBD1 (5 bases). CDR1 is SEHNR, CDR2 FQNEAQ, per germline (reference sequence). This CDR3 spans 14 amino acids. V lost 5 bases and J lost 3, with 13 bases in between.